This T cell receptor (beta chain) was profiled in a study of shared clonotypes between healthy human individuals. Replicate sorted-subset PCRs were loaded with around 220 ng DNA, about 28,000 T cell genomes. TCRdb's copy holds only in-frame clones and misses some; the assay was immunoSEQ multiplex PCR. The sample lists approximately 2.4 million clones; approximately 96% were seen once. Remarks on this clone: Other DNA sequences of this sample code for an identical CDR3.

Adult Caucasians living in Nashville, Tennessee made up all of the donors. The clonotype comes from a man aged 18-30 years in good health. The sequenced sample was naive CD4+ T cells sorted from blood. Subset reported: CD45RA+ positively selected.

The CDR3 sequence: CASSIQGLGEKLFF. The CDR3 nucleotides read TGTGCCAGTAGTATACAGGGTCTGGGTGAAAAACTGTTTTTT. The V call is TRBV19, the J call TRBJ1-4; tentatively, D is TRBD1 (5 bases). The CDR3 is 14 amino acids. Looked up from germline, CDR1 is LNHDA and CDR2 is SQIVND (reference sequence). The V and J ends lost 2 bases and 7 bases respectively, with 11 bases between them.